This T cell receptor beta chain was profiled in a study of regulatory T cells in long-lasting Graves disease. Sequencing libraries for TCR beta were prepared with iRepertoire HTBI primers and Arm-PCR of CDR3 regions. TCRdb called the multiplex PCR reads again in MiXCR, with one record for every CDR3 protein. The repertoire holds 420,000 or so distinct CDR3 sequences, with approximately 16% as singletons. Time point indicated: newly diagnosed GD, antithyroid drugs for less than 3 months. TCR sequences were obtained from RNA taken from PBMCs. The table lists this clonotype with many counts. The V gene's germline CDR1 is MDHEN and CDR2 SYDVKM. The V end lost 5 bases, the J end lost 7 bases, and 14 bases lay between the germline ends. CDR3 size: 13 residues. The same data also went into a second study, on T cells in Graves' hyperthyroidism and ophthalmopathy.

The chain employs TRBV28 and TRBJ2-5; the D is unclear. Material: peripheral blood mononuclear cells (PBMCs), obtained at new diagnosis, from a patient treated with antithyroid drugs. The TCR sequence derives from a woman aged 18-35 years with Graves disease. The CDR3: CASSPGWEGTQYF. The CDR3 DNA is TGTGCCAGCAGTCCCGGGTGGGAAGGGACCCAGTACTTC.